These T cell receptor beta chains were read from a single sample in a study of blood T cell repertoires in COVID-19. Repertoires were generated with immunoSEQ multiplex PCR, while TCRdb's copy carries only in-frame clones and drops some. The sample holds roughly 190,000 clones, roughly 80% seen once. Source material: peripheral blood. These receptor sequences come from a man in his fifties or sixties with acute or convalescent COVID-19. CDR3s include the opening cysteine and the closing phenylalanine or tryptophan. D genes are given only for firm matches. Some rows have no size entry. The others give once, few or many, or a class for an expanded clone.

v_call,d_call,j_call,clone_size,cdr3_nt,cdr3_aa
TRBV3-1/TRBV3-2,TRBD2,TRBJ2-3,NA,TGTGCCAGCAGCCAGGGGACTAGCGGGGGGGCCGGGCTCACAGATACGCAGTATTTT,CASSQGTSGGAGLTDTQYF
TRBV13,NA,TRBJ1-3,medium-sized,TGTGCCAGCAGCTTAAGGGGTGATCCAGACGGAAACACCATATATTTT,CASSLRGDPDGNTIYF
TRBV6-1,TRBD2,TRBJ2-1,NA,TGTGCCAGCAGTGAATACAGCGGGAGATACAATGAGCAGTTCTTC,CASSEYSGRYNEQFF
TRBV4-2,TRBD2,TRBJ2-7,NA,TGTGCCAGCAGCCAAGAAATAGGAACTAGCGGGGGGACCTACGAGCAGTACTTC,CASSQEIGTSGGTYEQYF
TRBV4-2,TRBD2,TRBJ2-2,many,TGTGCCAGCAGCCCATCTAGCGGGGGGCCCACCGGGGAGCTGTTTTTT,CASSPSSGGPTGELFF
TRBV19,NA,TRBJ1-2,NA,TGTGCCAGTAGTATGGGGCCCAACTATGGCTACACCTTC,CASSMGPNYGYTF
TRBV7-2,NA,TRBJ2-5,NA,TGTGCCAGCAGCTTAGGACTACACCAAGAGACCCAGTACTTC,CASSLGLHQETQYF
TRBV7-3,TRBD2,TRBJ2-3,NA,TGTGCCAGCAGCGACCCGGGGCTAGCGGGAGATAACGCAGATACGCAGTATTTT,CASSDPGLAGDNADTQYF
TRBV5-4,NA,TRBJ2-6,NA,TGTGCCAGCAGCTTGGATGGGGGCTCGAGCTCTGGGGCCAACGTCCTGACTTTC,CASSLDGGSSSGANVLTF
TRBV11-1,TRBD2,TRBJ2-2,NA,TGTGCCAGCAGCTTGGGAGGGAGAGGGACCGGGGAGCTGTTTTTT,CASSLGGRGTGELFF
TRBV11-2,TRBD1,TRBJ2-7,NA,TGTGCCAGCAGTCGCCAGGGGGTCGGCGAGCAGTACTTC,CASSRQGVGEQYF
TRBV25-1,TRBD2,TRBJ2-7,NA,TGTGCCAGCAGTGAAAATAAGGGGAGGGGCCGCCCGGGGGAGCAGTACTTC,CASSENKGRGRPGEQYF
TRBV19,NA,TRBJ1-6,NA,TGTGCCAGTAGTATAGAACCCACAGGGTGGAACCCCGATTCACCCCTCCACTTT,CASSIEPTGWNPDSPLHF
TRBV3-1/TRBV3-2,NA,TRBJ1-6,NA,TGTGCCAGCAGCCACCACGGGAACACCTACATCTCGGATTCACCCCTCCACTTT,CASSHHGNTYISDSPLHF
TRBV18,NA,TRBJ2-2,NA,TGTGCCAGCTCACCTCGACAGATCGTATCGGGGGAGCTGTTTTTT,CASSPRQIVSGELFF
TRBV7-3,TRBD1,TRBJ1-2,NA,TGTGCCAGCAGCCCGGACGCCGGGAGACAGGGGTACACCTTC,CASSPDAGRQGYTF
TRBV4-1,TRBD2,TRBJ2-1,NA,TGCGCCAGCAGCCCCCGGACTAGCGGTGAGCAGTTCTTC,CASSPRTSGEQFF
TRBV6-4,NA,TRBJ2-3,NA,TGTGCCAGCAGGCCGGACTTATACACAGATACGCAGTATTTT,CASRPDLYTDTQYF
TRBV4-1,TRBD1,TRBJ2-7,NA,TGCGCCAGCAGCCCGATCCCAGGGGGCGCGTACGAGCAGTACTTC,CASSPIPGGAYEQYF
TRBV19,NA,TRBJ1-1,NA,TGTGCCAGTAGTCCCCCTCGGGGGGGCACTGAAGCTTTCTTT,CASSPPRGGTEAFF
TRBV5-5,NA,TRBJ1-1,few,TGTGCCAGCAGCTTTGTCTATTACGCTTTCTTT,CASSFVYYAFF
TRBV19,NA,TRBJ1-2,NA,TGTGCCAGTAGTATAGCTGCAGGGCCCTACTATGGCTACACCTTC,CASSIAAGPYYGYTF
TRBV7-3,TRBD1,TRBJ1-1,NA,TGTGCCAGCAGATCGACCGGGACAGTGAACACTGAAGCTTTCTTT,CASRSTGTVNTEAFF
TRBV5-1,TRBD1,TRBJ1-4,NA,TGCGCCAGCAGCCTGGGACAGGGAACAACTAATGAAAAACTGTTTTTT,CASSLGQGTTNEKLFF
TRBV7-2,NA,TRBJ2-2,few,TGTGCCAGCAGCTTAGTGAGGTCCGGGGAGCTGTTTTTT,CASSLVRSGELFF
TRBV4-3,NA,TRBJ1-4,few,TGCGCCAGCAGCCAAGATCTAGTCAGAGCAACTAATGAAAAACTGTTTTTT,CASSQDLVRATNEKLFF
TRBV10-3,NA,TRBJ1-1,NA,TGTGCCATCAGCGGGGACACACAGAACACTGAAGCTTTCTTT,CAISGDTQNTEAFF
TRBV15,NA,TRBJ2-3,few,TGTGCCACCAGCAGTATCTCAGATACGCAGTATTTT,CATSSISDTQYF
TRBV7-8,NA,TRBJ2-1,NA,TGTGCCAGCAGCTTCAGACTCCAAAATGAGCAGTTCTTC,CASSFRLQNEQFF
TRBV29-1,NA,TRBJ2-4,NA,TGCAGCGTTGAAGATGCACTCAAAAACATTCAGTACTTC,CSVEDALKNIQYF
TRBV7-2,NA,TRBJ1-6,NA,TGTGCCAGCAGCTCTCGGACGGGAGATAATTCACCCCTCCACTTT,CASSSRTGDNSPLHF
TRBV4-1,TRBD1,TRBJ2-5,NA,TGCGCCAGCAGCCGACAGACAGGGCAAGAGACCCAGTACTTC,CASSRQTGQETQYF
TRBV10-2,TRBD1,TRBJ1-2,NA,TGCGCCAGCGCCCCGGACAGGGAATACTATGGCTACACCTTC,CASAPDREYYGYTF
TRBV5-4,TRBD2,TRBJ2-1,NA,TGTGCCAGCAGCCCCACTAGCGGGAGCTCCTACAATGAGCAGTTCTTC,CASSPTSGSSYNEQFF
TRBV27,TRBD1,TRBJ1-2,NA,TGTGCCAGCAGCCCGGGACAGTACCTTCTTGGCTACACCTTC,CASSPGQYLLGYTF
TRBV12-5,TRBD1,TRBJ2-1,few,TGTGCTAGTGGTGACAAACAGGGGTATGATGAGCAGTTCTTC,CASGDKQGYDEQFF
TRBV3-1/TRBV3-2,TRBD1,TRBJ2-1,NA,TGTGCCAGCAGCCCCCCCGGGACAGGGGGCAATGAGCAGTTCTTC,CASSPPGTGGNEQFF
TRBV7-9,NA,TRBJ1-2,NA,TGTGCCAGCAGCAGATCATCGACGGAGCCCTATGGCTACACCTTC,CASSRSSTEPYGYTF
TRBV6-1,NA,TRBJ1-2,NA,TGTGCCAGCAGTGGAGCTACAGTGCGTGGCTACACCTTC,CASSGATVRGYTF
TRBV9,NA,TRBJ2-3,NA,TGTGCCAGCAGCGTAGTAAGCGGATCCACAGATACGCAGTATTTT,CASSVVSGSTDTQYF
TRBV27,NA,TRBJ1-1,NA,TGTGCCAGCAGTCCTGACGTGGGGGAGGGTAACACTGAAGCTTTCTTT,CASSPDVGEGNTEAFF
TRBV3-1/TRBV3-2,NA,TRBJ1-6,NA,TGTGCCAGCAGCCCTACTCTTGGTGATTCACCCCTCCACTTT,CASSPTLGDSPLHF
TRBV7-3,NA,TRBJ1-5,NA,TGTGCCAGCAGCTTGAGAGGGGGAAGCGATCAGCCCCAGCATTTT,CASSLRGGSDQPQHF
TRBV2,NA,TRBJ1-2,NA,TGTGCCAGCAGTGGGGGACACCCTAACTATGGCTACACCTTC,CASSGGHPNYGYTF
TRBV2,TRBD2,TRBJ2-5,NA,TGTGCCAGCAGATCTGGACTAGCGGAGGCAGAGACCCAGTACTTC,CASRSGLAEAETQYF
TRBV5-1,NA,TRBJ2-2,few,TGCGCCAGCAGCCCAGGTGGAGGCGGGGAGCTGTTTTTT,CASSPGGGGELFF
TRBV12-3/TRBV12-4,NA,TRBJ1-3,NA,TGTGCCAGCAGTTTTTATGGAAACACCATATATTTT,CASSFYGNTIYF
TRBV12-3/TRBV12-4,NA,TRBJ1-5,NA,TGTGCCAGCAGCCCAGGGGTGAATCAGCCCCAGCATTTT,CASSPGVNQPQHF
TRBV18,TRBD1,TRBJ2-7,NA,TGTGCCAGCTCACCCCGGGACAGCTACTCCTACGAGCAGTACTTC,CASSPRDSYSYEQYF
TRBV7-3,TRBD2,TRBJ2-3,NA,TGTGCCAGCAGCTTATTGGCGGGAGGGGACACAGATACGCAGTATTTT,CASSLLAGGDTDTQYF
TRBV19,NA,TRBJ1-6,NA,TGTGCCAGTAGGGAGGGATCGTCCTATAATTCACCCCTCCACTTT,CASREGSSYNSPLHF
TRBV5-1,TRBD1,TRBJ1-2,NA,TGCGCCAGCAGTTGGACCGCCCCGGGACAGGCTAACTATGGCTACACCTTC,CASSWTAPGQANYGYTF
TRBV4-2,TRBD1,TRBJ1-4,NA,TGTGCCAGCAGCCAAGTCCAGGGGGTGAATGAAAAACTGTTTTTT,CASSQVQGVNEKLFF
TRBV15,TRBD1,TRBJ1-6,NA,TGTGCCACCAGCACGGGACAGGTCTATAATTCACCCCTCCACTTT,CATSTGQVYNSPLHF
TRBV4-3,TRBD1,TRBJ1-3,NA,TGCGCCAGCGGCCTACAGGGGCGCGGAAACACCATATATTTT,CASGLQGRGNTIYF